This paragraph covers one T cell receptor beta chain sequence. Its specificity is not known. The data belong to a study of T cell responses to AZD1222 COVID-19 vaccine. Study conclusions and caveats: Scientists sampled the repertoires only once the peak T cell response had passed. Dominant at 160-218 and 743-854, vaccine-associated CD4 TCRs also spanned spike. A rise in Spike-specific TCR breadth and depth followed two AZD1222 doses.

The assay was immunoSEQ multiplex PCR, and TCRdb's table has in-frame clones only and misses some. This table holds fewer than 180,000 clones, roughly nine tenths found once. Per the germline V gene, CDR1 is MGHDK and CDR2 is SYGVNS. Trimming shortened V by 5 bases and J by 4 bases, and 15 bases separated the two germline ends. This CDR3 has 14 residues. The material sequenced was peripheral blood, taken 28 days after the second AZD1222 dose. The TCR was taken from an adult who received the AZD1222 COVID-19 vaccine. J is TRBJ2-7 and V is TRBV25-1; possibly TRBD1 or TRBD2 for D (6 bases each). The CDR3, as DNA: TGTGCCAGCAGTCCCTGGCCGGGGGCTTACGAGCAGTACTTC. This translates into CASSPWPGAYEQYF.